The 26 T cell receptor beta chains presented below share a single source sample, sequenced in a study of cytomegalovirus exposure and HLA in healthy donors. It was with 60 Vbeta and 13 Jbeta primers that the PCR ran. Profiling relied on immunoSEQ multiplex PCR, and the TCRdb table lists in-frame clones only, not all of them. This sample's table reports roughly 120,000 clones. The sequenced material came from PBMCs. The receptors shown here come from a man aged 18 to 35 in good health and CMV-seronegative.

This chain's CDR3 is CAISDPTRDTPRNTIYF. DNA for the CDR3: TGTGCCATCAGTGACCCAACCCGCGATACCCCAAGAAACACCATATATTTT. The chain employs TRBV10-3 and TRBJ1-3; D call uncertain. The CDR3 sequence is 17 residues long. In germline, CDR1 is ENHRY, CDR2 SYGVKD. The V end was cut by 3 bases, the J end by 5 bases, with 20 bases between.

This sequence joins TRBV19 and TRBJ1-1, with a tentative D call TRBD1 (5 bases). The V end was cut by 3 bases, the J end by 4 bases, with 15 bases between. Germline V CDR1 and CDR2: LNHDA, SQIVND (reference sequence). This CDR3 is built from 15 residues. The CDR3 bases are TGTGCCAGTAGTATTAATACGGGGGTGGCCACTGAAGCTTTCTTT. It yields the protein CASSINTGVATEAFF. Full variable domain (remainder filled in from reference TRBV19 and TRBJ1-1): DGGITQSPKYLFRKEGQNVTLSCEQNLNHDAMYWYRQDPGQGLRLIYYSQIVNDFQKGDIAEGYSVSREKKESFPLTVTSAQKNPTAFYLCASSINTGVATEAFFGQGTRLTVV.

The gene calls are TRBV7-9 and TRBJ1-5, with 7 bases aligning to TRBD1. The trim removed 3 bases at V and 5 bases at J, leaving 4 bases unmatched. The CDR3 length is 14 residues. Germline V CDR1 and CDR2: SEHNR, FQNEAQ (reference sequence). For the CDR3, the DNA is TGTGCCAGCAGCTTCCGGGACAGTTATCAGCCCCAGCATTTT. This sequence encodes CASSFRDSYQPQHF. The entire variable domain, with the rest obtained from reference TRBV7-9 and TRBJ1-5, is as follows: DTGVSQNPRHKITKRGQNVTFRCDPISEHNRLYWYRQTLGQGPEFLTYFQNEAQLEKSRLLSDRFSAERPKGSFSTLEIQRTEQGDSAMYLCASSFRDSYQPQHFGDGTRLSIL.

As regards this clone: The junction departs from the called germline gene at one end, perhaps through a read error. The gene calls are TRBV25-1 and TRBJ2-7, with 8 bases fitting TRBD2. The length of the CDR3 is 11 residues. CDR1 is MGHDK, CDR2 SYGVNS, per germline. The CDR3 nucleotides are TGTGCCAGCAGTGAATTCGGGACTAGTTATTTC. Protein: CASSEFGTSYF.

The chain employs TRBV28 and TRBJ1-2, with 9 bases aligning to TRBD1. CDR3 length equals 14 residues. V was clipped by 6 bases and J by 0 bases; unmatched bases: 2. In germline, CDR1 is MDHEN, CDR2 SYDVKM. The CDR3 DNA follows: TGTGCCAGCAGCGGGACAGGGTCTAACTATGGCTACACCTTC. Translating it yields CASSGTGSNYGYTF.

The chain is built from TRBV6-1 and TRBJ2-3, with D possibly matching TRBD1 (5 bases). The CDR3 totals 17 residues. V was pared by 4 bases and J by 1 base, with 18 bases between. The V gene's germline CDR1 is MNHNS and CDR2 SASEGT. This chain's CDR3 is CASSGPRSLGRTDTQYF. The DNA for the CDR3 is TGTGCCAGCAGTGGCCCCCGGTCGTTGGGGCGCACAGATACGCAGTATTTT.

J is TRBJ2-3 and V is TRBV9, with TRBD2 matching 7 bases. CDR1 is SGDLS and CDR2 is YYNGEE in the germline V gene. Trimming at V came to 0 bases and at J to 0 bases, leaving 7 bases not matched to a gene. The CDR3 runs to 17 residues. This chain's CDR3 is CASSVGPSGYSTDTQYF. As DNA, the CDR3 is TGTGCCAGCAGCGTAGGCCCTAGCGGTTACAGCACAGATACGCAGTATTTT.

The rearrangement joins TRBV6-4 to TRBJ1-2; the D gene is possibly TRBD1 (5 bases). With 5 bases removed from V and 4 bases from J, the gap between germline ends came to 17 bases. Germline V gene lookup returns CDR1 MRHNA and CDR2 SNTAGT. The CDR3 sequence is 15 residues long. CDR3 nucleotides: TGTGCCAGCAGTCACACAGGCATACAAGGCTATGGCTACACCTTC. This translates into CASSHTGIQGYGYTF.

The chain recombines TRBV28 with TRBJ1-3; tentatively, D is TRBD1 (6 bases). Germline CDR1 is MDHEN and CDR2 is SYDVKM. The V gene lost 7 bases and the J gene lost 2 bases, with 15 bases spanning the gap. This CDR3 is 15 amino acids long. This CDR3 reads CASTPGTLTGNTIYF. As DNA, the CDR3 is TGTGCCAGCACCCCCGGGACACTCACTGGAAACACCATATATTTT.

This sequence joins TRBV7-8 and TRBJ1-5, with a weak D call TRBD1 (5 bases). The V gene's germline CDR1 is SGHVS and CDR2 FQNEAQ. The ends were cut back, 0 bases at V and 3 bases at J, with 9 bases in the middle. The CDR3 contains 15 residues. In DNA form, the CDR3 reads TGTGCCAGCAGCTTAGCTCAGGGTGTCAATCAGCCCCAGCATTTT. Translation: CASSLAQGVNQPQHF.

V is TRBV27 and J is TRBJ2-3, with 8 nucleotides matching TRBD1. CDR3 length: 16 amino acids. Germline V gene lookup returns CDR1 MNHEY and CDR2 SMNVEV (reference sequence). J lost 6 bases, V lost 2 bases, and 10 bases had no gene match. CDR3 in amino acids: CASSLLWTGRGDTQYF. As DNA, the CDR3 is TGTGCCAGCAGTTTACTCTGGACAGGGAGAGGTGATACGCAGTATTTT.

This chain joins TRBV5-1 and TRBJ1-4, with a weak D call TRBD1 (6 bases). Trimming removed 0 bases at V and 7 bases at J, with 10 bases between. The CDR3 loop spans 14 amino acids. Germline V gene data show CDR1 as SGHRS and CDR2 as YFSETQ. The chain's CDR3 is CASSLERGGEKLFF. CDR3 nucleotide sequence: TGCGCCAGCAGCTTGGAGAGAGGGGGTGAAAAACTGTTTTTT.

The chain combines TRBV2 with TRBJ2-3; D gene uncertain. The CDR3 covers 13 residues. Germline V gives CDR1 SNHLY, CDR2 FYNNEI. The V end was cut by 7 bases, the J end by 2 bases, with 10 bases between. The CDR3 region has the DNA TGTGCCAGCAATAGATTATACACAGATACGCAGTATTTT. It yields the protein CASNRLYTDTQYF.

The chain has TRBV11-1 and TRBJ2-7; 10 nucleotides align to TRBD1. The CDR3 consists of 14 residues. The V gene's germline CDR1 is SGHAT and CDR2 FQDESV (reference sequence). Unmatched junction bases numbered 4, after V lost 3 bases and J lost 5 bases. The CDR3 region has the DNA TGTGCCAGCAGCTTGATGGACAGGGGGGACGAGCAGTACTTC. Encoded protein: CASSLMDRGDEQYF.

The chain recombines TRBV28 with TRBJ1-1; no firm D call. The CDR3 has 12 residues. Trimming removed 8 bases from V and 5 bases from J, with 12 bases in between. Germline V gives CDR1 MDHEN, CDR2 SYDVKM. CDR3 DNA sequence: TGTGCCAGCCTTCAAGGGAGGACTGAAGCTTTCTTT. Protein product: CASLQGRTEAFF.

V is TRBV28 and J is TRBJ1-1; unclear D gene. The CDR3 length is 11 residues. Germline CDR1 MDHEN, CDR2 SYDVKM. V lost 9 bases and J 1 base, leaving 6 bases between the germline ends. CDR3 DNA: TGTGCCAGTCGCGGGAACACTGAAGCTTTCTTT. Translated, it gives CASRGNTEAFF.

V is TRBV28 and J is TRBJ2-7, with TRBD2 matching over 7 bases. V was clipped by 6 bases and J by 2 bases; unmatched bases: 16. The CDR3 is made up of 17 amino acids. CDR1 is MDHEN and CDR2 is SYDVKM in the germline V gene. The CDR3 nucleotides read TGTGCCAGCAGCAGAACTTGGGAGGGCCAGGGCCCCTACGAGCAGTACTTC. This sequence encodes CASSRTWEGQGPYEQYF.

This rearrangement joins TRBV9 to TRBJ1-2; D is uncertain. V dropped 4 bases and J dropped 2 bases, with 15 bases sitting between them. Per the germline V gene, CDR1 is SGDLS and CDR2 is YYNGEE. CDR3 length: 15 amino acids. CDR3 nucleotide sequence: TGTGCCAGCAGCCCCAGTAGTGAGGGAAACTATGGCTACACCTTC. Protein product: CASSPSSEGNYGYTF.

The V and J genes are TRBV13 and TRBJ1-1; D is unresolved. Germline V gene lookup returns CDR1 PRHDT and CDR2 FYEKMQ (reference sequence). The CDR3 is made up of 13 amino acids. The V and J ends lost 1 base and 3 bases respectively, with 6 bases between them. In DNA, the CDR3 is TGTGCCAGCAGCTTAGTTGGAGACACTGAAGCTTTCTTT. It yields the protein CASSLVGDTEAFF.

CDR3 coding DNA: TGTGCCAGCAGCCCCCAGCGCGCGAGGGAGGGCTATGGCTACACCTTC. This gives the protein CASSPQRAREGYGYTF. The gene calls are TRBV4-2 and TRBJ1-2, with D unclear. Germline V gives CDR1 LGHNA, CDR2 YNFKEQ. Between the trimmed V and J ends, which lost 4 bases and 4 bases, there was a span of 19 bases. The CDR3 consists of 16 residues.

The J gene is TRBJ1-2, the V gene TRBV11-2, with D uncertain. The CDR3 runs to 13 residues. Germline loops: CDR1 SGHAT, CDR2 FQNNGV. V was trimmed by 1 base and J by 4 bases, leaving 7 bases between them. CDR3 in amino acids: CASSLAQSYGYTF. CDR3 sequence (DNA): TGTGCCAGCAGCTTAGCACAGTCCTATGGCTACACCTTC. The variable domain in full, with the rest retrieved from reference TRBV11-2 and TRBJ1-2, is EAGVAQSPRYKIIEKRQSVAFWCNPISGHATLYWYQQILGQGPKLLIQFQNNGVVDDSQLPKDRFSAERLKGVDSTLKIQPAKLEDSAVYLCASSLAQSYGYTFGSGTRLTVV.

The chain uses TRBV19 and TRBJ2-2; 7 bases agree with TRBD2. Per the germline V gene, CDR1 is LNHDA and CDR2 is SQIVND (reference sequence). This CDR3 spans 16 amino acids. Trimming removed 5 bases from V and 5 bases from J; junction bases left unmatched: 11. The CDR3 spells CASSSPRGRVTGELFF. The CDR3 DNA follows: TGTGCCAGTAGTTCCCCTCGGGGGAGGGTGACCGGGGAGCTGTTTTTT. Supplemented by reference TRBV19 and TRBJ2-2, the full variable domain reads DGGITQSPKYLFRKEGQNVTLSCEQNLNHDAMYWYRQDPGQGLRLIYYSQIVNDFQKGDIAEGYSVSREKKESFPLTVTSAQKNPTAFYLCASSSPRGRVTGELFFGEGSRLTVL.

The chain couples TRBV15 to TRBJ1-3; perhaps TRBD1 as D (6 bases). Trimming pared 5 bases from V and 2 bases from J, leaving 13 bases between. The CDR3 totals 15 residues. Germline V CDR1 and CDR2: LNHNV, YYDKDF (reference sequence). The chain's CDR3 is CATSDSPGAGNTIYF. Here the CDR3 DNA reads TGTGCCACCAGCGACTCCCCAGGGGCTGGAAACACCATATATTTT.

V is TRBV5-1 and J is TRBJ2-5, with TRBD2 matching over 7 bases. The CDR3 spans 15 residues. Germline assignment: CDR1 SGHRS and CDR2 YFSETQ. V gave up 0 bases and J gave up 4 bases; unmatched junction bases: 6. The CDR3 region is CASSLVGGGRETQYF. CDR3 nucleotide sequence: TGCGCCAGCAGCTTGGTCGGCGGGGGACGAGAGACCCAGTACTTC.

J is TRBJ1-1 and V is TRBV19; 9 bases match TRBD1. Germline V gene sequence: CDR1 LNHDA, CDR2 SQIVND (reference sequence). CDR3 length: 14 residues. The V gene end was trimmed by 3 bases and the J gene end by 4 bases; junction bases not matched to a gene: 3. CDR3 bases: TGTGCCAGTAGTATTTCACAGGGGGCCACTGAAGCTTTCTTT. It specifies CASSISQGATEAFF. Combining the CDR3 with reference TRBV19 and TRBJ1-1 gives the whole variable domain DGGITQSPKYLFRKEGQNVTLSCEQNLNHDAMYWYRQDPGQGLRLIYYSQIVNDFQKGDIAEGYSVSREKKESFPLTVTSAQKNPTAFYLCASSISQGATEAFFGQGTRLTVV.

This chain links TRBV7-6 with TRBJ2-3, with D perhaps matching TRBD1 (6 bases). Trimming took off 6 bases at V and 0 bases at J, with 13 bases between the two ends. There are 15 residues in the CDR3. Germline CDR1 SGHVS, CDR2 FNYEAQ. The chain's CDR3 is CASSLRTASTDTQYF. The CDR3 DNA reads TGTGCCAGCAGTCTTCGGACAGCAAGCACAGATACGCAGTATTTT.